This entry is about one TCR beta chain. The antigen remains undetermined. The germline CDR1 and CDR2 sequences are LNHDA and SQIVND (reference sequence). The CDR3 runs 19 residues. V gave up 1 base and J gave up 2 bases, with 21 bases separating them. The sample belongs to a study of beta chain features in type 1 diabetes. Overall study results and limits: People with Type 1 diabetes carried modestly yet significantly shorter TCRB CDR3s in all four CD4+ subsets.

Every bit of the isolated RNA underwent reverse transcription, so sequencing read expressed TCRB transcripts. TCRdb keeps only in-frame clones here, not all; method: immunoSEQ multiplex PCR. The repertoire includes fewer than 400,000 clones, 7% to 10% of them detected once, and 1% sits in the top ten. The sequence came from a man aged 25-45 years with type 1 diabetes. The sequencing input was central memory CD4+ T cells from blood. The genes are TRBV19 and TRBJ2-4, with D possibly TRBD2 on 7 matching bases. CDR3 residues: CASSIGRGQTSPSKNIQYF. The DNA for the CDR3 is TGTGCCAGTAGTATAGGGCGGGGGCAGACTTCGCCCTCCAAAAACATTCAGTACTTC.